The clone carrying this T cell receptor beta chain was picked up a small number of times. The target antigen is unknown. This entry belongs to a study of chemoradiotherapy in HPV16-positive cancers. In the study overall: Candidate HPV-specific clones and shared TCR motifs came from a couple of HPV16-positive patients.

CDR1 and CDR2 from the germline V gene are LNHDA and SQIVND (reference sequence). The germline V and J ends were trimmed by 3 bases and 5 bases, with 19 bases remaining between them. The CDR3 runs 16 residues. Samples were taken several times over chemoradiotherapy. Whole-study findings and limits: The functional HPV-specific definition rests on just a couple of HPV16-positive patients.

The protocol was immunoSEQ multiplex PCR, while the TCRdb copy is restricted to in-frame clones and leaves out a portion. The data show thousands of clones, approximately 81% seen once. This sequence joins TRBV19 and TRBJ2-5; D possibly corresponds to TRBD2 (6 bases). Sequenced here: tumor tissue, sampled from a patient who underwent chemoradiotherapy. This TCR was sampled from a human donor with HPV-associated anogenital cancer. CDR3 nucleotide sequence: TGTGCCAGTAGTATCGAGGAGGGCTCGAGAGGGGAGACCCAGTACTTC. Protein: CASSIEEGSRGETQYF. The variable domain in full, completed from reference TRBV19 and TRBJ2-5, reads DGGITQSPKYLFRKEGQNVTLSCEQNLNHDAMYWYRQDPGQGLRLIYYSQIVNDFQKGDIAEGYSVSREKKESFPLTVTSAQKNPTAFYLCASSIEEGSRGETQYFGPGTRLLVL.